This is a list of T cell receptor beta chains from one sample in a study of read filtering for tumor transcriptome and immune sequencing. Each CDR3 protein gets one entry after TCRdb re-called the reads with MiXCR. The repertoire has 100,000 to 150,000 distinct CDR3 sequences, 10% to 15% of them found once; the top ten carry 8% to 13%. Sequenced material: a population of CD138-negative cells sorted from bone marrow. The receptors were gathered from a donor at least 40 years old with multiple myeloma. Both conserved end residues are part of each CDR3. A D gene is named only where the DNA matches it firmly. Only some rows state a clone size, as once, few, many or a class for expanded clones.

v_gene,abundance,j_gene,d_gene,len,CDR3aa,CDR3nt
TRBV7-9,once,TRBJ2-3,NA,16,CASGSSLGLNTDTQYF,TGTGCCAGCGGCTCCTCCCTCGGACTTAACACAGATACGCAGTATTTT
TRBV6-6,few,TRBJ2-7,NA,13,CASSYDTAYEQYF,TGTGCCAGCAGTTATGATACTGCCTACGAGCAGTACTTC
TRBV11-1,NA,TRBJ2-7,NA,14,CASSFWDKSYEQYF,TGTGCCAGCAGCTTCTGGGACAAGTCCTACGAGCAGTACTTC
TRBV24-1,NA,TRBJ2-3,TRBD1,14,CATENDRDTDTQYF,TGTGCCACGGAAAACGACAGGGACACAGATACGCAGTATTTT
TRBV6-5,many,TRBJ1-6,TRBD1,14,CASSRGQDNSPLHF,TGTGCCAGCAGTAGGGGGCAGGACAATTCACCCCTCCACTTT
TRBV23-1,many,TRBJ2-6,TRBD1,19,CASSQFPGQASSGANVLTF,TGCGCCAGCAGTCAATTTCCGGGACAGGCTAGCTCTGGGGCCAACGTCCTGACTTTC
TRBV20-1,many,TRBJ2-5,TRBD1,13,CSARWDRGQTQYF,TGCAGTGCTAGATGGGACAGGGGTCAGACCCAGTACTTC
TRBV18,many,TRBJ1-3,NA,16,CASSPSSGDSGNTIYF,TGTGCCAGCTCACCATCGAGTGGAGACTCTGGAAACACCATATATTTT
TRBV6-6,many,TRBJ2-1,NA,12,CASKGPEYEQFF,TGTGCCAGCAAAGGTCCAGAATATGAGCAGTTCTTC
TRBV20-1,many,TRBJ2-1,NA,13,CSAGRTRGNEQFF,TGCAGTGCGGGGCGTACGAGGGGTAATGAGCAGTTCTTC
TRBV12-3/TRBV12-4,many,TRBJ2-3,NA,13,CASLGSEADTQYF,TGTGCCAGTCTCGGTTCTGAAGCAGATACGCAGTATTTT
TRBV18,many,TRBJ2-1,TRBD1,15,CASSPPVTGEYEQFF,TGTGCCAGCTCACCACCGGTCACAGGGGAGTATGAGCAGTTCTTC
TRBV9,many,TRBJ2-1,NA,14,CASSVGQSRNEQFF,TGTGCCAGCAGCGTAGGACAGTCTAGGAATGAGCAGTTCTTC
TRBV12-3/TRBV12-4,many,TRBJ2-6,NA,14,CASSLGSGANVLTF,TGTGCCAGCAGTTTAGGCTCTGGGGCCAACGTCCTGACTTTC
TRBV12-3/TRBV12-4,many,TRBJ2-5,TRBD2,14,CASSFGLAGETQYF,TGTGCCAGCAGTTTTGGGCTAGCGGGTGAGACCCAGTACTTC
TRBV29-1,NA,TRBJ1-1,NA,14,CSGTRTAMNTEAFF,TGCAGCGGTACGCGGACAGCAATGAACACTGAAGCTTTCTTT
TRBV11-2,many,TRBJ2-1,NA,15,CASSLGQGDIYEQFF,TGTGCCAGCAGCTTAGGGCAGGGTGATATCTATGAGCAGTTCTTC
TRBV3-1,NA,TRBJ2-2,TRBD2,15,CASSFSGGNTGELFF,TGTGCCAGCAGTTTCAGCGGGGGCAACACCGGGGAGCTGTTTTTT
TRBV20-1,many,TRBJ2-2,NA,11,CSASGTGELFF,TGCAGTGCTAGTGGCACCGGGGAGCTGTTTTTT
TRBV2,many,TRBJ1-5,NA,14,CASSVRGSREPQHF,TGTGCCAGCAGTGTAAGAGGGAGTCGGGAGCCCCAGCATTTT
TRBV11-2,NA,TRBJ2-1,TRBD1,14,CASSLSRGYNEQFF,TGTGCCAGCAGCCTCAGCAGGGGGTACAATGAGCAGTTCTTC
TRBV2,NA,TRBJ1-2,TRBD1,14,CASSSTGGSLGYTF,TGTGCCAGCAGTTCTACAGGGGGATCCCTCGGCTACACCTTC
TRBV7-9,many,TRBJ2-2,NA,16,CASSYAPGTSTGELFF,TGTGCCAGCAGCTACGCACCGGGAACGAGCACCGGGGAGCTGTTTTTT
TRBV7-2,many,TRBJ1-5,TRBD1,15,CASSPGGTPGQPQHF,TGTGCCAGCAGCCCAGGGGGGACACCGGGCCAGCCCCAGCATTTT
TRBV11-2,many,TRBJ2-7,NA,12,CASSSEVYEQYF,TGTGCCAGCAGCTCCGAGGTCTACGAGCAGTACTTC
TRBV4-1,many,TRBJ2-1,TRBD2,16,CASSPLAGTGRNEQFF,TGCGCCAGCAGCCCATTAGCGGGAACCGGTCGGAATGAGCAGTTCTTC
TRBV24-1,NA,TRBJ2-1,TRBD2,17,CATSDPTTSGRAGEQFF,TGTGCCACCAGTGATCCTACGACTAGCGGGAGGGCAGGGGAGCAGTTCTTC
TRBV28,many,TRBJ2-3,TRBD2,15,CASSSASGSTDTQYF,TGTGCCAGCAGTTCCGCTAGCGGATCTACAGATACGCAGTATTTT
TRBV6-2/TRBV6-3,NA,TRBJ1-2,TRBD1,14,CASSYTGELSGYTF,TGTGCCAGCAGTTACACAGGGGAACTATCTGGCTACACCTTC
TRBV7-2,many,TRBJ2-3,NA,16,CASRRGGGGHTDTQYF,TGTGCCAGCCGGAGAGGGGGTGGGGGGCACACAGATACGCAGTATTTT
TRBV7-9,many,TRBJ1-1,NA,13,CASSLKGGGEAFF,TGTGCCAGCAGCTTAAAGGGGGGAGGTGAAGCTTTCTTT
TRBV20-1,many,TRBJ2-5,NA,13,CSARRTDQETQYF,TGCAGTGCTAGGAGGACAGACCAAGAGACCCAGTACTTC
TRBV5-1,many,TRBJ1-4,TRBD1,15,CASSRRDRANEKLFF,TGCGCCAGCAGCCGCCGGGACAGGGCTAATGAAAAACTGTTTTTT
TRBV28,many,TRBJ1-1,NA,13,CASRGTGRPEAFF,TGTGCCAGCAGGGGAACCGGGAGACCGGAGGCTTTCTTT
TRBV7-9,many,TRBJ2-3,NA,14,CASSSASGTDTQYF,TGTGCCAGCAGCTCCGCGAGCGGCACAGATACGCAGTATTTT
TRBV29-1,many,TRBJ2-7,TRBD1,10,CSETGVEQYF,TGCAGCGAAACAGGGGTCGAGCAGTACTTC
TRBV4-1,many,TRBJ2-2,NA,16,CASSQGGNAGTGELFF,TGCGCCAGCAGCCAAGGAGGGAATGCAGGGACCGGGGAGCTGTTTTTT
TRBV20-1,many,TRBJ2-1,TRBD2,13,CSAPRTSIDEQFF,TGCAGTGCTCCTCGGACTAGCATCGATGAGCAGTTCTTC
TRBV7-9,many,TRBJ1-1,NA,13,CASSLALVAEAFF,TGTGCCAGCAGCTTAGCTTTAGTAGCGGAAGCTTTCTTT
TRBV10-3,NA,TRBJ2-3,TRBD2,14,CAIKSGASTDTQYF,TGTGCCATCAAAAGCGGGGCAAGCACAGATACGCAGTATTTC
TRBV11-2,NA,TRBJ2-7,NA,14,CASSLGSTRSEQYF,TGTGCCAGCAGCTTAGGCTCGACACGCTCCGAGCAGTACTTC
TRBV29-1,many,TRBJ1-1,NA,13,CSVGGGDSTEAFF,TGCAGCGTAGGAGGAGGGGACTCCACTGAAGCTTTCTTT
TRBV20-1,many,TRBJ2-2,NA,14,CSARGRVSTGELFF,TGCAGTGCTAGGGGCAGGGTTTCCACCGGGGAGCTGTTTTTT
TRBV7-2,many,TRBJ2-1,TRBD2,15,CASSPPGLAGHEQFF,TGTGCCAGCAGCCCGCCTGGACTAGCGGGACATGAGCAGTTCTTC
TRBV7-2,many,TRBJ2-1,NA,14,CASSLGQYNNEQFF,TGTGCCAGCAGCTTAGGACAGTATAACAATGAGCAGTTCTTC
TRBV5-1,many,TRBJ2-1,TRBD1,12,CASSLSGQGMFF,TGCGCCAGCAGCTTGAGTGGACAGGGTATGTTCTTC
TRBV20-1,many,TRBJ1-2,TRBD1,13,CSAPGQGDYGYTF,TGCAGTGCTCCCGGACAGGGTGACTATGGCTACACCTTC
TRBV6-6,many,TRBJ1-5,TRBD1,13,CASSNDREQPQHF,TGTGCCAGCAGCAATGACAGGGAACAGCCCCAGCATTTT
TRBV7-9,many,TRBJ1-1,NA,12,CASSLEGSVAFF,TGTGCCAGCAGCTTAGAGGGGAGTGTGGCTTTCTTT
TRBV20-1,many,TRBJ2-3,TRBD2,13,CSAIAGGPDTQYF,TGCAGTGCTATAGCGGGAGGGCCGGATACGCAGTATTTT
TRBV29-1,NA,TRBJ1-2,NA,10,CSAEGGFDTF,TGCAGCGCCGAAGGAGGGTTTGATACCTTC
TRBV5-1,many,TRBJ2-7,TRBD1,15,CASSLIDRVGYEQYF,TGCGCCAGCAGCTTGATCGACAGGGTGGGCTACGAGCAGTACTTC